Listed below are T cell receptor beta chains from one sample, sequenced in a study of blood T cell repertoires in COVID-19. Sequencing was performed with immunoSEQ multiplex PCR; in TCRdb, only in-frame clones are kept and a portion is missing. The repertoire has about 300,000 clones, around 89% of them found once; the top ten carry approximately 6.6%. Material for sequencing was peripheral blood. These receptors were taken from a woman between 25 and 40 years old who had recovered from COVID-19. CDR3s include the opening cysteine and the closing phenylalanine or tryptophan. The D gene is left open where the match is weak. Some rows have no size entry. The others give once, few or many, or a class for an expanded clone.

>.|TRBJ1-1|.|TRBV4-1
CARSVGQGEAFF
TGCGCCCGATCGGTGGGGCAGGGTGAAGCTTTCTTT
>.|TRBJ1-3|.|TRBV7-2
CASSLGTSGNTIYF
TGTGCCAGCAGCCTCGGGACTTCTGGAAACACCATATATTTT
>TRBD1|TRBJ1-4|once|TRBV24-1
CATSDGQVNEKLFF
TGTGCCACCAGTGATGGACAGGTCAATGAAAAACTGTTTTTT
>TRBD2|TRBJ2-4|.|TRBV7-9
CASSLGSGGVAKNIQYF
TGTGCCAGCAGCTTAGGAAGCGGGGGGGTAGCCAAAAACATTCAGTACTTC
>.|TRBJ1-2|.|TRBV29-1
CSSLLQGSYGYTF
TGCAGCTCCCTGCTCCAGGGATCCTATGGCTACACCTTC
>.|TRBJ1-2|.|TRBV6-5
CASRARGGYTF
TGTGCCAGCAGAGCCAGGGGCGGCTACACCTTC
>.|TRBJ1-1|.|TRBV28
CASSSPPIAHTEAFF
TGTGCCAGCAGTTCCCCGCCGATAGCGCACACTGAAGCTTTCTTT
>TRBD1|TRBJ1-1|.|TRBV6-6
CASTIAGGTEAFF
TGTGCCAGCACCATAGCAGGGGGCACTGAAGCTTTCTTT
>TRBD1|TRBJ2-1|.|TRBV25-1
CASSEWEGQGAFSNEQFF
TGTGCCAGCAGTGAATGGGAGGGACAGGGGGCGTTTAGCAATGAGCAGTTCTTC
>.|TRBJ2-2|.|TRBV27
CASSHRSDTGELFF
TGTGCCAGCAGTCACAGGTCGGACACCGGGGAGCTGTTTTTT
>TRBD2|TRBJ2-3|.|TRBV24-1
CATSDASGGDTDTQYF
TGTGCCACCAGTGATGCTAGCGGGGGCGATACAGATACGCAGTATTTT
>.|TRBJ1-4|.|TRBV7-9
CASKSPGRGNEKLFF
TGTGCCAGCAAAAGCCCTGGCAGGGGCAATGAAAAACTGTTTTTT
>TRBD1|TRBJ2-2|.|TRBV6-4
CASRTDRGPNTGELFF
TGTGCCAGCAGGACGGACAGGGGCCCGAACACCGGGGAGCTGTTTTTT
>.|TRBJ2-7|.|TRBV6-1
CASSEAGRLAQGAYYEQYF
TGTGCCAGCAGTGAAGCAGGCAGATTGGCACAAGGGGCCTACTACGAGCAGTACTTC
>TRBD1|TRBJ2-2|.|TRBV5-1
CASSSGQAAANTGELFF
TGCGCCAGCAGCTCGGGACAGGCGGCCGCGAACACCGGGGAGCTGTTTTTT
>TRBD1|TRBJ2-7|.|TRBV12-3/TRBV12-4
CASSRQGYEQYF
TGTGCCAGCAGTCGACAGGGCTACGAGCAGTACTTC
>.|TRBJ2-6|.|TRBV6-5
CASRPDKANVLTF
TGTGCCAGCAGACCCGACAAGGCCAACGTCCTGACTTTC
>.|TRBJ2-7|.|TRBV12-3/TRBV12-4
CASRGVSYHEQYF
TGTGCCAGCAGGGGCGTATCGTACCACGAGCAGTACTTC
>.|TRBJ1-1|.|TRBV12-3/TRBV12-4
CASLEDRNTEAFF
TGTGCCAGCCTCGAGGACAGGAACACTGAAGCTTTCTTT
>TRBD1|TRBJ1-1|.|TRBV7-9
CASRQDRDVAFF
TGTGCCAGCAGGCAAGACAGGGACGTAGCTTTCTTT
>TRBD2|TRBJ2-5|.|TRBV18
CASSPSAGGPLQETQYF
TGTGCCAGCTCACCATCAGCGGGGGGGCCCCTTCAAGAGACCCAGTACTTC
>.|TRBJ2-3|.|TRBV7-3
CASSLTGTRGGFGTDTQYF
TGTGCCAGCAGCTTAACGGGGACCAGGGGAGGGTTCGGCACAGATACGCAGTATTTT
>.|TRBJ1-2|.|TRBV28
CASSLSGPVGGYTF
TGTGCCAGCAGTTTAAGTGGGCCCGTAGGAGGCTACACCTTC
>.|TRBJ1-2|.|TRBV7-9
CASSSPLLPSNGYTF
TGTGCCAGCAGCTCCCCCCTATTGCCAAGCAATGGCTACACCTTC
>.|TRBJ2-5|.|TRBV27
CASSLISAGQETQYF
TGTGCCAGCAGTTTAATTTCGGCGGGGCAAGAGACCCAGTACTTC
>.|TRBJ1-5|.|TRBV3-1/TRBV3-2
CASSQDPFSNQPQHF
TGTGCCAGCAGCCAAGATCCGTTTAGCAATCAGCCCCAGCATTTT
>.|TRBJ1-1|.|TRBV3-1/TRBV3-2
CASSWDTGNTEAFF
TGTGCCAGCAGCTGGGACACGGGGAACACTGAAGCTTTCTTT
>TRBD1|TRBJ2-5|.|TRBV6-4
CASRGQKETQYF
TGTGCCAGCAGGGGACAGAAAGAGACCCAGTACTTC
>TRBD1|TRBJ2-3|.|TRBV28
CASRLGTVRTDTQYF
TGTGCCAGCAGGCTAGGGACAGTTCGGACAGATACGCAGTATTTT
>.|TRBJ1-4|.|TRBV6-6
CASIRGVGYEKLFF
TGTGCCAGCATCAGAGGTGTCGGATATGAAAAACTGTTTTTT
>.|TRBJ2-7|.|TRBV5-1
CASSLVAGSYEQYF
TGCGCCAGCAGCTTGGTCGCAGGGTCCTACGAGCAGTACTTC
>.|TRBJ1-2|.|TRBV16
CASSQSAGGYTF
TGTGCCAGCAGCCAATCGGCGGGAGGCTACACCTTC
>.|TRBJ2-7|.|TRBV13
CASSLGDRTLEYEQYF
TGTGCCAGCAGCTTAGGGGACAGAACGCTCGAGTACGAGCAGTACTTC
>.|TRBJ1-5|once|TRBV24-1
CATSDSSWASNQPQHF
TGTGCCACCAGTGATTCATCATGGGCTAGCAATCAGCCCCAGCATTTT
>.|TRBJ1-5|.|TRBV15
CATRPNGGHQHF
TGTGCCACCAGACCAAATGGGGGACACCAGCATTTT
>.|TRBJ2-3|.|TRBV6-1
CASSESRNTDTQYF
TGTGCCAGCAGTGAGTCGAGGAACACAGATACGCAGTATTTT